The sequence of this T cell receptor (beta chain) was determined in a study of tumor-infiltrating lymphocytes in primary liver carcinoma. Study at large: The patient group consisted of men and women aged 30 to 69 years. Sequenced samples came back with roughly 3.5 to 7.5 million productive TCRbeta reads, and the counts looked alike across tissue types.

From roughly 0.45 ug total RNA, TCR beta cDNA was generated with a primer in the constant region. Three-round nested multiplex PCR performed with slightly modified ARM-PCR produced the TCR beta libraries. Rounds one and two of PCR, each of 10 cycles, were primed with TRBV1-TRBV30 forward primers and a C-beta reverse primer. TCRdb fed the multiplex PCR reads into MiXCR, producing one record per CDR3 protein. The data show some 64,000 distinct CDR3 sequences, about 71% seen once. Whole-study findings and limits: Roughly 7.5-24% of top clones, and no more, occurred in all five tumor regions.

The source material, 20-30 mg of unsorted bulk tissue, was used to co-extract RNA and DNA. The CDR3 runs 13 residues. Germline-derived CDR1 and CDR2 are SGHNT and YYREEE (reference sequence). The ends lost 9 bases at V and 6 bases at J; junction bases unmatched: 4. In its sample, this clonotype was seen a few times. Its matching antigen is unknown. The chain is built from TRBV5-4 and TRBJ2-1; 12 bases map to TRBD2. The TCR comes from a man in his forties with primary liver carcinoma and hepatitis B virus infection. Sequenced input: liver tumor tissue from sampling region 4. Subset of the sample: tumor region T4, right-lateral pole. DNA for the CDR3: TGTGCCACGACTAGCGGGAGACCCAATGAGCAGTTCTTC. Translation: CATTSGRPNEQFF.